Listed below are T cell receptor beta chains from one sample, sequenced in a study of shared clonotypes between healthy human individuals. The table came from immunoSEQ multiplex PCR; TCRdb's copy has only in-frame clones and leaves some out. The table has roughly 170,000 clones, roughly 70% seen once. Sequenced material: memory CD4+ T cells sorted from blood. All receptors come from a man aged 25-40 years in good health. Each CDR3 is given with its conserved first and last residue. The order of the fields is clone size, V gene, CDR3 protein. The size of a clone is reported for some rows only, either as once, few or many, or as a class for expanded clones.

few	TRBV29-1	CSVLGGRGYNEQFF
.	TRBV30	CAWSGSYEQYF
.	TRBV27	CASSRERTDYEQYF
.	TRBV6-1	CASSEALGTGSQPQHF
once	TRBV29-1	CSVEGTTEQFF
.	TRBV5-4	CASSSKRDYEQYF
.	TRBV9	CASSQGTIREQFF
.	TRBV5-1	CASSASLVGRAYEQYF
.	TRBV6-6	CASSYTGSGEAFF
.	TRBV10-2	CASREQRGAGYEQYF
.	TRBV11-3	CASSLSRDRVSEQYF
.	TRBV15	CATSSRHGTSGRVSEQFF
.	TRBV7-9	CASSRDTGELFF
.	TRBV7-2	CASSPHYEQYF
once	TRBV25-1	CASSEFRGQSYGYTF
.	TRBV27	CASSRDRGRGAGYTF
few	TRBV7-9	CASSKEAGAYNEQFF
.	TRBV6-1	CASSDTGETQYF
.	TRBV28	CASSLGSLPRGEQFF
.	TRBV28	CASSLPDRNYGYTF
.	TRBV5-1	CASSLAGDSYEQYF
.	TRBV7-9	CASSPGTSGSLDTQYF
.	TRBV7-9	CASSPGTGVETQYF
.	TRBV4-3	CASSQERTVFHEQYF
.	TRBV5-1	CASSLGLLPYNEQFF
.	TRBV2	CASSEGWQNYNEQFF
few	TRBV4-1	CASSQGGGPQPQHF
.	TRBV2	CASSPERESWETQYF
.	TRBV5-1	CASSDGLAGGKETQYF
few	TRBV7-8	CASSPAGHRSRFVF
.	TRBV2	CASSAHTRKLFF
.	TRBV4-2	CASSHDRGDTEAFF
many	TRBV11-2	CASSLGDWTDTEAFF
.	TRBV5-1	CASSFEGEFGSYEQYF
.	TRBV10-1	CARGRPCGGMNTEAFF
.	TRBV7-2	CASSLARGQGLAFF
.	TRBV7-7	CASSAGGVNEQFF
few	TRBV20-1	CSARYRQPQHF
.	TRBV10-3	CAISEGLALETQYF
.	TRBV20-1	CSVWKETQYF
.	TRBV5-1	CASSFQGNTEAFF
.	TRBV5-4	CASSLGAQFEAFF
.	TRBV10-3	CAISVGPAGELFF